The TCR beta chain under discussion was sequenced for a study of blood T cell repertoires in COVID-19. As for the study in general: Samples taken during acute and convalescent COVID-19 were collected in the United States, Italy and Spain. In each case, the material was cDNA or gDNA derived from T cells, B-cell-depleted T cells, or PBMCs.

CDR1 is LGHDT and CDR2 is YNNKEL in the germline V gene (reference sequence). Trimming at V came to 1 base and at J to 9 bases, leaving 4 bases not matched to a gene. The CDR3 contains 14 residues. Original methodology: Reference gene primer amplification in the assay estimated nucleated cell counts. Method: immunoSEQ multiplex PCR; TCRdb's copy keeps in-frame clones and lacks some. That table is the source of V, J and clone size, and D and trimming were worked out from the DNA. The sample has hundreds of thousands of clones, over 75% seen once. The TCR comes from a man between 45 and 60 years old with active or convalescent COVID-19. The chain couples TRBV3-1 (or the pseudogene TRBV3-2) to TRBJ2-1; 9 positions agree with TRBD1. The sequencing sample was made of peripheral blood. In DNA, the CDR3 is TGTGCCAGCAGCCAAGGGACAGGGGCCAGTGAGCAGTTCTTC. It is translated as CASSQGTGASEQFF.